These 9 T cell receptor beta chains originate from one sample sequenced in a study of blood T cell repertoires in COVID-19. This table comes from immunoSEQ multiplex PCR, and its TCRdb copy is limited to in-frame clones, with some not included. The sample consists of 130,000 or so clones, roughly 80% of them appearing once. The sample taken for sequencing was PBMCs or T cells enriched from blood (not recorded which). These receptors came from a man aged 35 to 55 with acute COVID-19.

The V and J genes are TRBV27 and TRBJ2-4; 7 positions match TRBD1. V was pared by 5 bases and J by 0 bases, with 7 bases of the junction left unmatched. The CDR3 covers 16 residues. The germline gives CDR1 MNHEY, CDR2 SMNVEV (reference sequence). The CDR3, as DNA: TGTGCCAGCAGTCCCAGGGGGATACTAGCCAAAAACATTCAGTACTTC. It specifies CASSPRGILAKNIQYF.

The rearrangement uses TRBV30 and TRBJ1-6, with no clear D. Germline V CDR1 and CDR2: GTSNPN, SVGIG (reference sequence). The V end lost 0 bases, the J end lost 10 bases, and 16 bases lay between the germline ends. The CDR3 is made up of 15 amino acids. CDR3 loop: CAWSVGPEIGSPLHF. The CDR3 bases are TGTGCCTGGAGTGTTGGTCCCGAAATTGGCTCACCCCTCCACTTT.

This chain joins TRBV18 and TRBJ2-7; 11 nucleotides line up with TRBD2. The V gene end was trimmed by 0 bases and the J gene end by 1 base; junction bases not matched to a gene: 8. This CDR3 is built from 18 residues. Per germline, CDR1 KGHSH and CDR2 LQKENI. DNA of the CDR3: TGTGCCAGCTCACCACCGGGACTAGCGGCAAGAGGGTCCTACGAGCAGTACTTC. The encoded protein is CASSPPGLAARGSYEQYF.

V usage is TRBV5-1 and J usage is TRBJ1-3, with D possibly TRBD1 on 6 matching bases. The germline gives CDR1 SGHRS, CDR2 YFSETQ. The CDR3 extends over 15 amino acids. V shed 0 bases and J shed 4 bases, with 11 bases lying between them. The CDR3 region has the DNA TGCGCCAGCAGCTTGGAGCGGGGGCTCGGAAACACCATATATTTT. Encoded protein: CASSLERGLGNTIYF. Full variable domain (remainder filled in from reference TRBV5-1 and TRBJ1-3): KAGVTQTPRYLIKTRGQQVTLSCSPISGHRSVSWYQQTPGQGLQFLFEYFSETQRNKGNFPGRFSGRQFSNSRSEMNVSTLELGDSALYLCASSLERGLGNTIYFGEGSWLTVV.

This chain uses TRBV5-1 with TRBJ2-1, with D possibly matching TRBD1 (5 bases). The CDR3 covers 18 residues. Germline loops: CDR1 SGHRS, CDR2 YFSETQ. Trimming removed 0 bases at V and 9 bases at J, with 25 bases between. The CDR3 coding sequence is TGCGCCAGCAGCTTGGTGGGGCCTGGACGGGTTCCCAAGGGTGAGCAGTTCTTC. This encodes CASSLVGPGRVPKGEQFF.

The V and J genes are TRBV5-1 and TRBJ2-7; D is ambiguous. Germline CDR1 SGHRS, CDR2 YFSETQ. Trimming took 5 bases from V and 2 from J, leaving 5 bases between them. CDR3 size: 11 residues. As DNA, the CDR3 is TGCGCCAGCAGTATAGCCTACGAGCAGTACTTC. This gives the protein CASSIAYEQYF. The variable domain in full, with the rest retrieved from reference TRBV5-1 and TRBJ2-7, is KAGVTQTPRYLIKTRGQQVTLSCSPISGHRSVSWYQQTPGQGLQFLFEYFSETQRNKGNFPGRFSGRQFSNSRSEMNVSTLELGDSALYLCASSIAYEQYFGPGTRLTVT.

The chain has TRBV14 and TRBJ2-5; TRBD1 matches 8 bases. Germline trimming cut 4 bases from V and 5 bases from J; bases unmatched to any gene: 6. The CDR3 sequence is 14 residues long. Germline V gives CDR1 SGHDN, CDR2 FVKESK. In DNA form, the CDR3 reads TGTGCCAGCAGCCCGAGGACAGGGCTGGAGACCCAGTACTTC. Protein product: CASSPRTGLETQYF.

The rearrangement links TRBV28 to TRBJ2-3; tentatively, D is TRBD1 (6 bases). This CDR3 comprises 15 residues. Trimming pared 8 bases from V and 4 bases from J, leaving 19 bases between. Per the germline V gene, CDR1 is MDHEN and CDR2 is SYDVKM. CDR3 sequence: CASSLFGQPSDTQYF. CDR3 nucleotide sequence: TGTGCCAGCTCCTTGTTTGGACAGCCTTCAGATACGCAGTATTTT.

This chain connects TRBV7-9 to TRBJ1-2; D gene unclear. The germline V and J ends were trimmed by 5 bases and 2 bases, with 9 bases remaining between them. This CDR3 spans 13 amino acids. CDR1 is SEHNR, CDR2 FQNEAQ, per germline (reference sequence). CDR3 amino acids: CASSSSTNYGYTF. Here the CDR3 DNA reads TGTGCCAGCAGCAGTAGTACCAACTATGGCTACACCTTC.